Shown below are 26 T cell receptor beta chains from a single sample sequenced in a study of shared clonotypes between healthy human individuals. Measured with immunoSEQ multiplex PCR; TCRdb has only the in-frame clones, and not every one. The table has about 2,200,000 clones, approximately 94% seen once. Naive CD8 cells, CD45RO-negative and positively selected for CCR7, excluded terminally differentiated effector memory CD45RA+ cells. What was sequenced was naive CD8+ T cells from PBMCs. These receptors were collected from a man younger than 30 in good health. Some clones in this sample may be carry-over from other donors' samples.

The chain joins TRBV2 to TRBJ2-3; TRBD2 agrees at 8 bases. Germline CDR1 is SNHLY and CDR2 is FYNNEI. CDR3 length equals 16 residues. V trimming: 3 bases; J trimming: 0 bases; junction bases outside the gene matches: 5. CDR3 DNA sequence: TGTGCCAGCAGTGAGTGGCGGGGGGTTAGCACAGATACGCAGTATTTT. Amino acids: CASSEWRGVSTDTQYF.

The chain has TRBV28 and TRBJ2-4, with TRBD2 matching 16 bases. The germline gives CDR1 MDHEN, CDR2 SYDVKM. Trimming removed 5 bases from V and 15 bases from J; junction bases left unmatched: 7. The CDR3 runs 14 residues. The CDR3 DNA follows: TGTGCCAGCAGTCCCGGGACTAGCGGGAGGGCCCCGTACTTC. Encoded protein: CASSPGTSGRAPYF.

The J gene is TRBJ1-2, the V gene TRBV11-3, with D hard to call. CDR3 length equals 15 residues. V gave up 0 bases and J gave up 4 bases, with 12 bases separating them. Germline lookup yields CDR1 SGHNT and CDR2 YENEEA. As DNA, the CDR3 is TGTGCCAGCAGCTTAGATCGGGCTCGCCTCTATGGCTACACCTTC. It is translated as CASSLDRARLYGYTF.

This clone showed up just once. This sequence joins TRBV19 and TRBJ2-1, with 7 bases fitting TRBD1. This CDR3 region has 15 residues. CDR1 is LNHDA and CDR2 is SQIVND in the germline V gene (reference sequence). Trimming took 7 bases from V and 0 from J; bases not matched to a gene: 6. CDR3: CASTTDRNSYNEQFF. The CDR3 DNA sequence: TGTGCCAGTACCACGGACAGGAACTCCTACAATGAGCAGTTCTTC.

The CDR3 loop is CASSPPVPREGLDEQFF. CDR3 in DNA: TGTGCCAGCTCACCACCGGTGCCGCGGGAGGGCCTGGATGAGCAGTTCTTC. V usage is TRBV18 and J usage is TRBJ2-1; 9 positions match TRBD2. V trimming: 0 bases; J trimming: 8 bases; junction bases outside the gene matches: 11. Per the germline V gene, CDR1 is KGHSH and CDR2 is LQKENI. The CDR3 sequence is 17 residues long.

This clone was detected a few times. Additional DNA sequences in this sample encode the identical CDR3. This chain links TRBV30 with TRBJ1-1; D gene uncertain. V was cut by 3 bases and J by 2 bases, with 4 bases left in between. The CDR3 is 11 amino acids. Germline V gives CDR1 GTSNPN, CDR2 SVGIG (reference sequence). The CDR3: CAWSRNTEAFF. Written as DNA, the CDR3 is TGTGCCTGGAGCAGAAACACTGAAGCTTTCTTT.

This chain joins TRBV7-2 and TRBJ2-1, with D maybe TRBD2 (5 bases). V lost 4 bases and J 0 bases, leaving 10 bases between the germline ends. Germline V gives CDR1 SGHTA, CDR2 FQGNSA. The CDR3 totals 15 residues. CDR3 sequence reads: CASSSDGSSYNEQFF. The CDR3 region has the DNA TGTGCCAGCAGCTCCGATGGGAGCTCCTACAATGAGCAGTTCTTC. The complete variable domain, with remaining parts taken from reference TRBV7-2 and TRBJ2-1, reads GAGVSQSPSNKVTEKGKDVELRCDPISGHTALYWYRQSLGQGLEFLIYFQGNSAPDKSGLPSDRFSAERTGGSVSTLTIQRTQQEDSAVYLCASSSDGSSYNEQFFGPGTRLTVL.

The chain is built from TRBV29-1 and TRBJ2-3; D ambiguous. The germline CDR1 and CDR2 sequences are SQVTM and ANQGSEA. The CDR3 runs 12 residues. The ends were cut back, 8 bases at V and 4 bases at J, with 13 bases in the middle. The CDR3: CSTQELPDTQYF. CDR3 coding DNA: TGCAGCACCCAGGAGCTGCCAGATACGCAGTATTTT.

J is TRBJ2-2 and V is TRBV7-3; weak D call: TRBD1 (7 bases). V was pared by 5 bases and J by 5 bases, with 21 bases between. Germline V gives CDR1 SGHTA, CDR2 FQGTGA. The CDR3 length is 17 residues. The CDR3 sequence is CASSLGLRGTATGELFF. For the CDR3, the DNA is TGTGCCAGCAGCCTGGGCCTTCGGGGGACAGCTACCGGGGAGCTGTTTTTT.

In DNA, the CDR3 is TGTGCCAGCTCACTCTGGGCCAACCAAAATCAGCCCCAGCATTTT. Translated, it gives CASSLWANQNQPQHF. V is TRBV18 and J is TRBJ1-5; the D is unclear. This CDR3 is built from 15 residues. CDR1 is KGHSH, CDR2 LQKENI, per germline. Trimming left V 4 bases short and J 4 bases short, with 14 bases between.

CDR3 sequence reads: CASRVGNTEAFF. CDR3 coding DNA: TGCGCCAGCAGGGTGGGGAACACTGAAGCTTTCTTT. This rearrangement joins TRBV10-2 to TRBJ1-1; D is undetermined. The CDR3 is 12 amino acids. V was clipped by 6 bases and J by 1 base, with 6 bases between them. Germline CDR1 WSHSY, CDR2 SAAADI.

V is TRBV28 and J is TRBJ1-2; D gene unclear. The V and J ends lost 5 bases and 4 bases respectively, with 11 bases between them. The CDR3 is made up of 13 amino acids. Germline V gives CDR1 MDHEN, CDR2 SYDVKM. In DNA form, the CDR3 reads TGTGCCAGCAGTCCTCGTTGGGTCTATGGCTACACCTTC. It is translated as CASSPRWVYGYTF.

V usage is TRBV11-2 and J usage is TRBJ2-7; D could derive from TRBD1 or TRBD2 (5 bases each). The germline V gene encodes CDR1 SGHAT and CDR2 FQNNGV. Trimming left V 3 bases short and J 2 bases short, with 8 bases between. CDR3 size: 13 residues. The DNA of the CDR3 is TGTGCCAGCAGCTTTTGGGGGACCTACGAGCAGTACTTC. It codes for CASSFWGTYEQYF.

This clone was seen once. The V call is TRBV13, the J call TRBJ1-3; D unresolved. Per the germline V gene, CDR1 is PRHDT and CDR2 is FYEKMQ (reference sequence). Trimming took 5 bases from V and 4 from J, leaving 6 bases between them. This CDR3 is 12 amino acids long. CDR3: CASSARGNTIYF. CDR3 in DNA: TGTGCCAGCAGCGCTCGAGGAAACACCATATATTTT.

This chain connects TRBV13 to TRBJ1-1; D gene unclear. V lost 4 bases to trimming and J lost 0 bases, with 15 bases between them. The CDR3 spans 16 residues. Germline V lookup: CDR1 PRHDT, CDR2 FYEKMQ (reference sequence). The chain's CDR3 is CASSSENVGMNTEAFF. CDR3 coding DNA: TGTGCCAGCAGCTCTGAAAACGTTGGCATGAACACTGAAGCTTTCTTT.

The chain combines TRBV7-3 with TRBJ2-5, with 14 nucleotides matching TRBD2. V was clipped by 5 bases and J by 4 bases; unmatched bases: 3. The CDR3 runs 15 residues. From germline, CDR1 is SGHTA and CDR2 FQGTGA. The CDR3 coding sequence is TGTGCCAGCAGCGTTGGGACTAGCGGGAGAGAGACCCAGTACTTC. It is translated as CASSVGTSGRETQYF.

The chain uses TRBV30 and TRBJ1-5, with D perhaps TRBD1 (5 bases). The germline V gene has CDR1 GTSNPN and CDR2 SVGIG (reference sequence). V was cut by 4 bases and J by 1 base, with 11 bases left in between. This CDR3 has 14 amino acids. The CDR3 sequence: CAWTEGLSNQPQHF. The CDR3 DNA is TGTGCCTGGACCGAGGGGCTGAGCAATCAGCCCCAGCATTTT.

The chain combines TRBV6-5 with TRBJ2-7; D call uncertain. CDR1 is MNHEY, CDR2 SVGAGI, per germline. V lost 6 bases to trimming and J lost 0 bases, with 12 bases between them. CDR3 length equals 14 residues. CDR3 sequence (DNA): TGTGCCAGCAGCCCCGAGACGCTCTCCTACGAGCAGTACTTC. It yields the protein CASSPETLSYEQYF.

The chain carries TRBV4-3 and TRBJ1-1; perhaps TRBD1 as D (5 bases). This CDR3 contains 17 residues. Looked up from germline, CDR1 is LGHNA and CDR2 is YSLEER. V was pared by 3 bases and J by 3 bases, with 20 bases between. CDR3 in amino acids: CASSHGLQASGDTEAFF. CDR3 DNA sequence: TGCGCCAGCAGCCATGGACTACAGGCATCGGGGGACACTGAAGCTTTCTTT.

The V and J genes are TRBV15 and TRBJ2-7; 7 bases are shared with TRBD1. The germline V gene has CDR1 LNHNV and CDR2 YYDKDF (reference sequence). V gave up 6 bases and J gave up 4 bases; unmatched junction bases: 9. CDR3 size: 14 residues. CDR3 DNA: TGTGCCACCAGTCCAGACAGGGACGTATACGAGCAGTACTTC. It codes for CATSPDRDVYEQYF.

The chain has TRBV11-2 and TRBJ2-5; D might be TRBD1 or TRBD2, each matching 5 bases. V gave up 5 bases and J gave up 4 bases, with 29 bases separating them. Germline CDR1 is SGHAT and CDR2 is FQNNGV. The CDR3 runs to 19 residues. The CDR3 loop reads CASSPPWGGGTGFRETQYF. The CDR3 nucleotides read TGTGCCAGCAGCCCTCCTTGGGGTGGGGGAACGGGATTTCGAGAGACCCAGTACTTC. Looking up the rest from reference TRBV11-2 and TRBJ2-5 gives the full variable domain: EAGVAQSPRYKIIEKRQSVAFWCNPISGHATLYWYQQILGQGPKLLIQFQNNGVVDDSQLPKDRFSAERLKGVDSTLKIQPAKLEDSAVYLCASSPPWGGGTGFRETQYFGPGTRLLVL.

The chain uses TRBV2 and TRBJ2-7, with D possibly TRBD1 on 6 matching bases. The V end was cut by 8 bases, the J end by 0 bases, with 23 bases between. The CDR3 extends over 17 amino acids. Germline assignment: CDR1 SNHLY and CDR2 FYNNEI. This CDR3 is CASQTPTPGQDSYEQYF. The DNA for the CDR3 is TGTGCCAGCCAGACCCCTACACCGGGACAAGACTCCTACGAGCAGTACTTC.

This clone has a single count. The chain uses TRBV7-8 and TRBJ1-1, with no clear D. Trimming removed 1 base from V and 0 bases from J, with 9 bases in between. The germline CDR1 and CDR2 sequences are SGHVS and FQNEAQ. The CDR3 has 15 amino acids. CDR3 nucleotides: TGTGCCAGCAGCTTAGAGGCAGGCTTGAACACTGAAGCTTTCTTT. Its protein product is CASSLEAGLNTEAFF.

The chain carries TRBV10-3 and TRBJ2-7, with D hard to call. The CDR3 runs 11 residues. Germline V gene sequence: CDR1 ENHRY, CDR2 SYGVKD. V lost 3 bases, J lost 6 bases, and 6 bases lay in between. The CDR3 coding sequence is TGTGCCATCAGTGACGGCTTCGAGCAGTACTTC. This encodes CAISDGFEQYF.

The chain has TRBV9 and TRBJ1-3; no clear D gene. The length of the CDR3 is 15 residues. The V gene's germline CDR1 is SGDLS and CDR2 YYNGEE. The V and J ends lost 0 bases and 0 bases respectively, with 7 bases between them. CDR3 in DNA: TGTGCCAGCAGCGTAGAGGTGAGCTCTGGAAACACCATATATTTT. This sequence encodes CASSVEVSSGNTIYF.

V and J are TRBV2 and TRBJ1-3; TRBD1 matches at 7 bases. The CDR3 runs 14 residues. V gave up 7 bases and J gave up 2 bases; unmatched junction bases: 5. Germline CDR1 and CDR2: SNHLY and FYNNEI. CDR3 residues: CASMTGFAGNTIYF. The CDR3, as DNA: TGTGCCAGCATGACAGGGTTTGCTGGAAACACCATATATTTT.